This T cell receptor beta chain came from a study of T cell responses to AZD1222 COVID-19 vaccine. Losses at the gene ends were 4 bases for V and 4 bases for J; bases not matched to a gene: 14. The germline V gene has CDR1 PRHDT and CDR2 FYEKMQ (reference sequence). This CDR3 has 17 amino acids. Study results and limitations: In the spike-specific TCR repertoire, nearly half reportedly target unmutated variant regions.

As regards this clone: Its matching antigen is unknown.

The data were produced by immunoSEQ multiplex PCR, yet TCRdb's version contains in-frame clones alone and is incomplete. Among approximately 140,000 clones, about nine tenths were seen once, and the ten largest hold approximately 3.9%. This chain joins TRBV13 and TRBJ1-1; 8 bases map to TRBD1. Source: peripheral blood, taken 28 days after the second AZD1222 dose. This TCR derives from an adult who received the AZD1222 COVID-19 vaccine. DNA for the CDR3: TGTGCCAGCAGCTCCCTCGGGACAGGAAATATTGGCACTGAAGCTTTCTTT. Translated, it gives CASSSLGTGNIGTEAFF.